These T cell receptor beta chains were read from a single sample in a study of response to subunit inactivated influenza vaccine. TCRdb reprocessed the RT-PCR reads with MiXCR, giving one entry per CDR3 protein. The sample lists roughly 670,000 distinct CDR3 sequences, around 15% occurring once. This specimen was PBMCs from blood, taken approximately 15 days before vaccination. The origin of the receptors is a man aged 45-65 years who received an inactivated influenza vaccine. The CDR3 runs from the conserved cysteine through the conserved F or W. The order of the fields is clone size, V gene, D gene, J gene, CDR3 protein, CDR3 DNA. The D gene is left open where the match is weak. Size is stated for part of the rows, as once, few or many counts, or as a class when the clone is expanded.

>many|TRBV29-1|.|TRBJ1-5
CSASLEANQPQHF
TGCAGCGCCTCTTTGGAGGCGAATCAGCCCCAGCATTTT
>few|TRBV14|.|TRBJ2-1
CASSQDWARRDEQFF
TGTGCCAGCAGCCAAGATTGGGCCCGTCGGGATGAGCAGTTCTTC
>.|TRBV29-1|.|TRBJ2-3
CSVRLAADTQYF
TGCAGCGTTCGTCTTGCCGCAGATACGCAGTATTTT
>.|TRBV7-2|.|TRBJ2-3
CASSLALVTDTQYF
TGTGCCAGCAGCTTAGCTCTAGTCACAGATACGCAGTATTTT
>many|TRBV27|.|TRBJ1-2
CASSFQGSLGYTF
TGTGCCAGCAGTTTCCAGGGCTCCCTTGGCTACACCTTC
>.|TRBV6-2/TRBV6-3|TRBD2|TRBJ2-1
CASRRIGLAGDYEQFF
TGTGCCAGCAGACGAATAGGGCTAGCGGGAGACTATGAGCAGTTCTTC
>.|TRBV6-5|.|TRBJ1-2
CASKNRDSSYTF
TGTGCCAGCAAAAACAGGGATTCGAGCTACACCTTC
>.|TRBV4-3|.|TRBJ2-1
CASSQDPRGPSYNEQFF
TGCGCCAGCAGCCAAGATCCCCGGGGACCCTCCTACAATGAGCAGTTCTTC
>.|TRBV4-2|.|TRBJ2-4
CASSQWAAKNIQYF
TGTGCCAGCAGCCAATGGGCTGCCAAAAACATTCAGTACTTC
>.|TRBV3-1|TRBD1|TRBJ2-5
CASSQGAGGLETQYF
TGTGCCAGCAGCCAAGGGGCAGGGGGCTTAGAGACCCAGTACTTC
>.|TRBV7-2|.|TRBJ1-1
CASSLMARSLNTEAFF
TGTGCCAGCAGCTTAATGGCCAGATCCTTGAACACTGAAGCTTTCTTT
>.|TRBV12-3/TRBV12-4|TRBD2|TRBJ2-7
CASSLDFYGLVSYEQYF
TGTGCCAGCAGTTTAGACTTCTACGGACTAGTTTCCTACGAGCAGTACTTC
>.|TRBV2|.|TRBJ1-1
CASSVRSTANTEAFF
TGTGCCAGCAGTGTACGATCGACGGCGAACACTGAAGCTTTCTTT
>few|TRBV6-5|TRBD2|TRBJ2-2
CASSYGLAGVSGELFF
TGTGCCAGCAGTTACGGACTAGCGGGAGTCTCCGGGGAGCTGTTTTTT
>.|TRBV2|.|TRBJ2-7
CASSVEQYEQYF
TGTGCCAGCAGTGTAGAACAGTACGAGCAGTACTTC
>.|TRBV20-1|.|TRBJ1-2
CSGRWNYGYTF
TGCAGTGGCAGGTGGAACTATGGCTACACCTTC
>.|TRBV7-2|.|TRBJ2-4
CASNSGEVPDF
TGTGCCAGCAACTCGGGAGAGGTACCCGACTTC
>.|TRBV9|.|TRBJ2-1
CASSVGAGGRYNEQFF
TGTGCCAGCAGCGTAGGGGCGGGCGGCAGGTACAATGAGCAGTTCTTC
>.|TRBV7-9|.|TRBJ2-1
CASSSGDSSWYEQFF
TGTGCCAGCAGCTCAGGCGACAGTTCATGGTATGAGCAGTTCTTC
>.|TRBV6-2/TRBV6-3|TRBD1|TRBJ2-1
CASSYTRDRGYNEQFF
TGTGCCAGCAGTTATACCCGGGACAGGGGCTACAATGAGCAGTTCTTC
>few|TRBV9|TRBD2|TRBJ2-1
CASSVGRESYNEQFF
TGTGCCAGCAGCGTAGGGCGGGAGTCCTACAATGAGCAGTTCTTC
>.|TRBV3-1|.|TRBJ2-2
CASSQDLGLPGTGELFF
TGTGCCAGCAGCCAAGATTTAGGACTACCGGGGACCGGGGAGCTGTTTTTT
>many|TRBV29-1|.|TRBJ1-2
CSVRVNYGYTF
TGCAGCGTTAGGGTGAACTATGGCTACACCTTC
>.|TRBV10-3|TRBD2|TRBJ2-7
CAISQTSGGYEQYF
TGTGCCATCAGTCAGACTAGCGGGGGATACGAGCAGTACTTC
>.|TRBV12-3/TRBV12-4|.|TRBJ1-1
CASRSGQANTEAFF
TGTGCCAGCAGATCTGGACAAGCGAACACTGAAGCTTTCTTT
>.|TRBV5-5|TRBD2|TRBJ2-5
CASSLVGGIVGETQYF
TGTGCCAGCAGCTTGGTGGGGGGGATCGTTGGAGAGACCCAGTACTTC
>once|TRBV7-3|.|TRBJ2-5
CASSVRFGETQYF
TGTGCCAGCAGCGTCAGATTTGGGGAGACCCAGTACTTC
>.|TRBV20-1|TRBD1|TRBJ2-7
CSVRTGASYEQYF
TGCAGTGTGAGGACAGGTGCCTCCTACGAGCAGTACTTC
>.|TRBV7-9|TRBD1|TRBJ2-7
CASSDPGQSYEQYF
TGTGCCAGCAGCGATCCGGGACAGTCTTACGAGCAGTACTTC
>few|TRBV25-1|.|TRBJ1-6
CASSEYRGAGTRMKPLHF
TGTGCCAGCAGTGAATATAGAGGGGCAGGCACAAGAATGAAACCCCTCCACTTT
>few|TRBV20-1|TRBD2|TRBJ2-3
CSARTSGRAGSTDTQYF
TGCAGTGCCAGGACTAGCGGGAGGGCAGGGAGCACAGATACGCAGTATTTT
>few|TRBV28|TRBD1|TRBJ2-4
CASNSGQGGNIQYF
TGTGCCAGCAACTCCGGACAGGGAGGAAACATTCAGTACTTC
>many|TRBV27|.|TRBJ1-2
CASSFRLTNYGYTF
TGTGCCAGCAGTTTTAGGCTCACTAACTATGGCTACACCTTC
>many|TRBV6-2/TRBV6-3|.|TRBJ2-1
CASSYRGPF
TGTGCCAGCAGTTATAGGGGCCCCTTC
>many|TRBV4-2|.|TRBJ2-2
CASSPTTRTDNTGELFF
TGTGCCAGCAGCCCGACCACTAGGACAGACAACACCGGGGAGCTGTTTTTT
>many|TRBV15|.|TRBJ2-7
CATSQRTDGAYEQYF
TGTGCCACCAGCCAGCGGACCGACGGAGCCTACGAGCAGTACTTC
>.|TRBV7-2|.|TRBJ2-5
CASSGWGGRTQYF
TGTGCCAGCAGCGGATGGGGGGGGCGGACCCAGTACTTC
>.|TRBV24-1|.|TRBJ2-3
CATSDWVRTDTQYF
TGTGCCACCAGTGATTGGGTACGCACAGATACGCAGTATTTT
>once|TRBV29-1|.|TRBJ1-3
CSVSDSFHSGNTIYF
TGCAGCGTTTCCGACAGCTTCCACTCTGGAAACACCATATATTTT
>.|TRBV4-1|.|TRBJ2-3
CASSRQNRVGTDTQYF
TGCGCCAGCAGCCGCCAAAACCGGGTCGGCACAGATACGCAGTATTTT
>few|TRBV10-3|.|TRBJ2-2
CAISDVSSMNTGELFF
TGTGCCATCAGTGACGTAAGCTCGATGAACACCGGGGAGCTGTTTTTT
>few|TRBV2|.|TRBJ2-7
CASSEQLAWTYEQYF
TGTGCCAGCAGTGAACAGCTGGCTTGGACGTACGAGCAGTACTTC
>.|TRBV6-6|TRBD1|TRBJ2-7
CASSYSTGAEQYF
TGTGCCAGCAGTTACTCGACAGGGGCCGAGCAGTACTTC
>many|TRBV28|.|TRBJ2-1
CASSLGQINEQFF
TGTGCCAGCAGTTTAGGACAGATCAATGAGCAGTTCTTC
>.|TRBV5-1|.|TRBJ2-7
CASSPPGQFYEQYF
TGTGCCAGCAGCCCTCCGGGACAATTCTACGAGCAGTACTTC
>.|TRBV6-2/TRBV6-3|.|TRBJ2-5
CASLRPGKETQYF
TGTGCCAGCCTTAGGCCAGGGAAAGAGACCCAGTACTTC
>many|TRBV6-5|.|TRBJ2-2
CASSYRAANTGELFF
TGTGCCAGCAGTTACCGGGCAGCGAACACCGGGGAGCTGTTTTTT
>.|TRBV12-3/TRBV12-4|.|TRBJ2-1
CASSALGEQFF
TGTGCCAGCAGCGCATTGGGTGAGCAGTTCTTC
>.|TRBV28|.|TRBJ2-7
CASSSSGVGYYEQYF
TGTGCCAGCAGTTCCTCGGGTGTGGGTTACTACGAGCAGTACTTC
>.|TRBV20-1|TRBD2|TRBJ2-4
CSASDSGMRKNIQYF
TGCAGTGCATCAGATAGCGGGATGAGGAAAAACATTCAGTACTTC
>few|TRBV2|TRBD1|TRBJ2-3
CASHPVQGGVTDTQYF
TGTGCCAGCCACCCCGTACAGGGGGGCGTCACAGATACGCAGTATTTT